The entry below gives a single T cell receptor (beta chain) sequence along with its context. The CDR3 is made up of 16 amino acids. J lost 5 bases, V lost 6 bases, and 11 bases had no gene match. Per the germline V gene, CDR1 is MGHRA and CDR2 is YSYEKL. The data belong to a study of blood T cells in healthy people across ages. The authors ran a second PCR of about 7 to 11 cycles using a sample-barcoded 5' primer and a J-beta primer mix. Every single cDNA molecule received a tag from a template-switch adaptor with 12 random nucleotides. TCRdb called the 5' RACE reads again in MiXCR, with one record for every CDR3 protein. The repertoire holds about 940,000 distinct CDR3 sequences, with around 49% as singletons.

J is TRBJ2-2 and V is TRBV4-1; 8 nucleotides match TRBD2. The TCR comes from a man aged 25 to 45 in good health. The sequenced sample consisted of blood. CDR3 amino acids: CASRPLAGGGTGELFF. The CDR3 nucleotides are TGCGCCAGCAGGCCTTTAGCGGGCGGGGGGACCGGGGAGCTGTTTTTT.